The subject of this entry is one TCR beta chain. This entry belongs to a study of cytomegalovirus exposure and HLA in healthy donors. In the PCR, 60 Vbeta and 13 Jbeta primers were used. The assay was immunoSEQ multiplex PCR, and TCRdb's table has in-frame clones only and misses some. The sample lists 150,000 to 200,000 clones, roughly nine tenths occurring once. Sequencing was performed on PBMCs. The receptor was isolated from a girl under three years old in good health and CMV-seronegative.

The DNA for the CDR3 is TGTGCCAGCAGCCACTACGAGCAGTACTTC. Its protein product is CASSHYEQYF. The chain has TRBV11-2 and TRBJ2-7; D is undetermined. The germline gives CDR1 SGHAT, CDR2 FQNNGV. There are 10 residues in the CDR3. V was cut by 5 bases and J by 3 bases, with 2 bases left in between.